The rows below give T cell receptor beta chains drawn from one sample of a study of cytomegalovirus exposure and HLA in healthy donors. Method: immunoSEQ multiplex PCR; TCRdb's copy keeps in-frame clones and lacks some. There are roughly 100,000 clones in the sample; less than 85% occur only once, and around 8.8% lies in the top ten. Material for sequencing was PBMCs. The receptors were sampled from a man between 35 and 55 years old in good health and CMV-seropositive. Each CDR3 is given without its conserved first and last residue. Rows may omit the clone size; those that give it use once, few, many or a size class.

cdr3_aa | j_call | v_call | clone_size
ASSLDGPGGELF | TRBJ2-2 | TRBV11-2 | few
ASSLTSGGWNEQF | TRBJ2-1 | TRBV5-4 | .
ASSIVGQSSTEAF | TRBJ1-1 | TRBV5-1 | .
ASEAVAGADEQF | TRBJ2-1 | TRBV6-1 | .
ASRRDGQNTEAF | TRBJ1-1 | TRBV6-5 | .
ASSLSTGLALRNEQF | TRBJ2-1 | TRBV7-9 | few
ASSFGGLYEQY | TRBJ2-7 | TRBV7-2 | .
ASYHSTSYEQY | TRBJ2-7 | TRBV6-5 | .
ASRGGDYSNQPQH | TRBJ1-5 | TRBV6-1 | .
ASSLGQFGNTIY | TRBJ1-3 | TRBV5-6 | .
ATTDDYSSEQF | TRBJ2-1 | TRBV15 | .
ASSFGTGYEQY | TRBJ2-7 | TRBV11-2 | .
ASSTHSSGANVLT | TRBJ2-6 | TRBV28 | .
ASSRQRGGSNEQF | TRBJ2-1 | TRBV5-6 | few
ASSGQLNTEAF | TRBJ1-1 | TRBV9 | .
ASSLVSSGGRSSYEQY | TRBJ2-7 | TRBV7-2 | .
AWAKRGGGREQY | TRBJ2-7 | TRBV30 | .
ASSPSSGASEQY | TRBJ2-7 | TRBV7-3 | .
ASSGAFSGNTIY | TRBJ1-3 | TRBV2 | .
AIGLQSRGTDTQY | TRBJ2-3 | TRBV5-3 | .
ASSLQQGAGGNSPLH | TRBJ1-6 | TRBV7-6 | .
ASSINSYQETQY | TRBJ2-5 | TRBV19 | once
ASSYLAVLY | TRBJ2-5 | TRBV6-6 | .
ASSKRLAGGTGELF | TRBJ2-2 | TRBV27 | .